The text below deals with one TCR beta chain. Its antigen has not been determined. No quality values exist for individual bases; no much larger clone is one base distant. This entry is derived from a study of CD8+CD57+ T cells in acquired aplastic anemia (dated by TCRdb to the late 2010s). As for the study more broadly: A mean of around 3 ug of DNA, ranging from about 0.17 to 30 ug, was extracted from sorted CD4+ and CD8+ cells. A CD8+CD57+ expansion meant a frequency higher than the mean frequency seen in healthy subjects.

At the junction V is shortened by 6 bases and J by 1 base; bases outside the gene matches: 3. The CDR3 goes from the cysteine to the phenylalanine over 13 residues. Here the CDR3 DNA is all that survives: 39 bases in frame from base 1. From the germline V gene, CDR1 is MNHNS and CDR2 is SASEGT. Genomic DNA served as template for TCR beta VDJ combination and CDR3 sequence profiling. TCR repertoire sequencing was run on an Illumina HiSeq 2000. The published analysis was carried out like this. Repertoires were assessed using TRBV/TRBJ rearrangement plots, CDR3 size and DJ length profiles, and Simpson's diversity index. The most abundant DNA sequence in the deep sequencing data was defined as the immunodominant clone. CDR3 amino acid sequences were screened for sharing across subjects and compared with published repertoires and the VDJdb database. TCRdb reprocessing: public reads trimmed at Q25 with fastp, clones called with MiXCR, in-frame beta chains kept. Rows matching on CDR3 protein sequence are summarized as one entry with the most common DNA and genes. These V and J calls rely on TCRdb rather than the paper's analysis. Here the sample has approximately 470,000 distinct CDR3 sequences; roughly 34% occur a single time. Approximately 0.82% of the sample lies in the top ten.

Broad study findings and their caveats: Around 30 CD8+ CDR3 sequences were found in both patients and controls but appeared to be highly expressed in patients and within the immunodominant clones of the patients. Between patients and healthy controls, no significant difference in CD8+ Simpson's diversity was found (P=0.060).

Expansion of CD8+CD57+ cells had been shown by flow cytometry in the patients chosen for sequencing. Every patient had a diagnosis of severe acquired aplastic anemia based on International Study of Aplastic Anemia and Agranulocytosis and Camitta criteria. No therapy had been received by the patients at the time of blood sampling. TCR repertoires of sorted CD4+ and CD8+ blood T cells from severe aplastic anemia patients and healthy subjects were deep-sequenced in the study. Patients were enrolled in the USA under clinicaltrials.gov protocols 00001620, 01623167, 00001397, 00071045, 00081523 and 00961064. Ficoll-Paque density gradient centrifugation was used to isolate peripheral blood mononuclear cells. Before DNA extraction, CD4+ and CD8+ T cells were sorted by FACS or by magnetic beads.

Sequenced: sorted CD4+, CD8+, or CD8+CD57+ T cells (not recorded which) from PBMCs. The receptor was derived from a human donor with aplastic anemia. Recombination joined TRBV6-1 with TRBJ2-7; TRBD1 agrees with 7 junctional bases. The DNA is TGTGCCAGCAGAACAGGGGCATCCTACGAGCAGTACTTC. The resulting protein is CASRTGASYEQYF.